This T cell receptor beta chain came from a study of cytomegalovirus exposure and HLA in healthy donors. Study results and caveats: There were a few CMV-associated chains whose specificity for CMV antigens was confirmed in vitro. The authors reported that TCR beta sequences could predict HLA-A and HLA-B alleles. These predictions were accurate for most subjects in the first cohort. Diagnosis of cytomegalovirus status made by the classifier reportedly showed high specificity and sensitivity.

Of note for this clone: Its antigen remains unknown.

PCR involved 60 Vbeta and 13 Jbeta primers. Data came from immunoSEQ multiplex PCR; TCRdb stores just in-frame clones and leaves some out. Of about 180,000 clones in the sample, over 80% were seen once. What was sequenced was PBMCs. This clonotype originated in a girl aged 10-17 years in good health and CMV-seropositive.

The CDR3 sequence: CASSLYRDRDGYTF. DNA of the CDR3: TGTGCCAGCAGTCTCTACCGGGACAGGGATGGCTACACCTTC. The rearrangement uses TRBV27 and TRBJ1-2; 9 bases align to TRBD1. Germline V lookup: CDR1 MNHEY, CDR2 SMNVEV (reference sequence). Trimming cost V 5 bases and J 6 bases; bases outside gene matches: 7. The CDR3 is made up of 14 amino acids.